This is a list of T cell receptor beta chains from one sample in a study of OX40 agonist ivuxolimab in advanced cancers. TCRdb keeps only in-frame clones here, not all; method: immunoSEQ multiplex PCR. The data hold roughly 25,000 clones, with about two thirds observed a single time. Sequenced here: CD4+ or CD8+ T cells sorted from blood, sampled in a trial of the OX40 agonist ivuxolimab. Every receptor here comes from an adult with an advanced solid tumor such as melanoma, head and neck, liver or kidney cancer. Each CDR3 is given without its conserved first and last residue. Rows give clone size only sometimes, using once, few, many, or a class for an expanded clone.

j_gene: TRBJ2-1
len: 12
v_gene: TRBV19
abundance: -
CDR3aa: ASTSRGGYNEQF

j_gene: TRBJ2-2
len: 10
v_gene: TRBV29-1
abundance: -
CDR3aa: SVVDGTGELF

j_gene: TRBJ2-2
len: 13
v_gene: TRBV6-1
abundance: -
CDR3aa: ASSYTGMNTGELF

j_gene: TRBJ1-6
len: 14
v_gene: TRBV6-1
abundance: -
CDR3aa: AISESGTGGNSPLH

j_gene: TRBJ2-7
len: 12
v_gene: TRBV4-1
abundance: -
CDR3aa: ASSQVSISYEQY

j_gene: TRBJ2-7
len: 13
v_gene: TRBV9
abundance: -
CDR3aa: ASSLGARGSYEQY

j_gene: TRBJ2-5
len: 12
v_gene: TRBV5-3
abundance: once
CDR3aa: ASSSSLAEETQY

j_gene: TRBJ2-7
len: 13
v_gene: TRBV7-9
abundance: once
CDR3aa: ASSPDRLSGYEQY

j_gene: TRBJ2-7
len: 9
v_gene: TRBV5-8
abundance: few
CDR3aa: ASSPSYEQY

j_gene: TRBJ2-7
len: 12
v_gene: TRBV7-3
abundance: -
CDR3aa: ASSSSLHEVEQY

j_gene: TRBJ1-4
len: 16
v_gene: TRBV18
abundance: -
CDR3aa: ASSPDRGPLGDIEKLF

j_gene: TRBJ1-1
len: 10
v_gene: TRBV2
abundance: few
CDR3aa: ASRLLNTEAF

j_gene: TRBJ2-1
len: 12
v_gene: TRBV11-3
abundance: -
CDR3aa: ASSFLAGRGEQF

j_gene: TRBJ2-7
len: 12
v_gene: TRBV2
abundance: -
CDR3aa: ASSEGGFIYEQY

j_gene: TRBJ1-1
len: 10
v_gene: TRBV6-1
abundance: -
CDR3aa: ASTPGYTEAF

j_gene: TRBJ1-4
len: 13
v_gene: TRBV11-2
abundance: -
CDR3aa: ASSAPQGDVEKLF

j_gene: TRBJ2-7
len: 12
v_gene: TRBV11-3
abundance: -
CDR3aa: ASSFGTGSYEQY

j_gene: TRBJ2-7
len: 11
v_gene: TRBV11-2
abundance: once
CDR3aa: ASSPISGVEQY

j_gene: TRBJ2-1
len: 15
v_gene: TRBV19
abundance: -
CDR3aa: ASSNPPGLVAYNEQF

j_gene: TRBJ1-1
len: 9
v_gene: TRBV19
abundance: -
CDR3aa: ASQGPTEAF

j_gene: TRBJ2-5
len: 15
v_gene: TRBV2
abundance: -
CDR3aa: ASSTLAGGPTQETQY

j_gene: TRBJ2-1
len: 14
v_gene: TRBV27
abundance: -
CDR3aa: ASSLSLSRSYNEQF

j_gene: TRBJ1-5
len: 14
v_gene: TRBV15
abundance: -
CDR3aa: ATSPEPGDSNQPQH

j_gene: TRBJ2-7
len: 13
v_gene: TRBV10-3
abundance: -
CDR3aa: AISGGLAGTYEQY

j_gene: TRBJ2-3
len: 12
v_gene: TRBV7-2
abundance: few
CDR3aa: ASRIGVKTDTQY

j_gene: TRBJ1-1
len: 14
v_gene: TRBV13
abundance: once
CDR3aa: ASSFFQGFRGAEAF

j_gene: TRBJ2-2
len: 11
v_gene: TRBV11-1
abundance: once
CDR3aa: ASAESNTGELF

j_gene: TRBJ1-6
len: 13
v_gene: TRBV4-1
abundance: -
CDR3aa: ASSQERYHPSPLH

j_gene: TRBJ1-1
len: 13
v_gene: TRBV29-1
abundance: -
CDR3aa: SVEDVRGGSTEAF

j_gene: TRBJ1-2
len: 11
v_gene: TRBV30
abundance: -
CDR3aa: AWSLQGKNGYT

j_gene: TRBJ1-1
len: 10
v_gene: TRBV4-1
abundance: -
CDR3aa: ASSRTNTEAF

j_gene: TRBJ2-3
len: 13
v_gene: TRBV7-8
abundance: medium-sized
CDR3aa: ASSFTGQNTDTQY

j_gene: TRBJ2-3
len: 15
v_gene: TRBV19
abundance: once
CDR3aa: ASSGGRARISTDTQY

j_gene: TRBJ1-5
len: 13
v_gene: TRBV30
abundance: -
CDR3aa: AWSPRGQGGQPQH

j_gene: TRBJ1-3
len: 13
v_gene: TRBV11-2
abundance: few
CDR3aa: ASSSGGISGNTIY

j_gene: TRBJ2-7
len: 12
v_gene: TRBV5-1
abundance: -
CDR3aa: ASSTTGSPYEQY

j_gene: TRBJ1-1
len: 10
v_gene: TRBV29-1
abundance: medium-sized
CDR3aa: SAIVGTGVTF

j_gene: TRBJ2-2
len: 15
v_gene: TRBV19
abundance: -
CDR3aa: ASRDRARTVDTGELF

j_gene: TRBJ2-1
len: 11
v_gene: TRBV6-1
abundance: -
CDR3aa: ASTGTSLNEQF

j_gene: TRBJ1-2
len: 12
v_gene: TRBV16
abundance: -
CDR3aa: ASSQSHGFCGYT

j_gene: TRBJ1-1
len: 13
v_gene: TRBV5-6
abundance: medium-sized
CDR3aa: ASGQSDQVYTEAF

j_gene: TRBJ2-3
len: 12
v_gene: TRBV11-3
abundance: large
CDR3aa: ASSFPSLTDTQY

j_gene: TRBJ1-2
len: 13
v_gene: TRBV5-6
abundance: -
CDR3aa: ASSLGTAPRYGYT

j_gene: TRBJ1-3
len: 11
v_gene: TRBV13
abundance: -
CDR3aa: ASSQGFGNTIY

j_gene: TRBJ2-1
len: 13
v_gene: TRBV19
abundance: -
CDR3aa: ASTLTQGRYNEQF

j_gene: TRBJ1-4
len: 13
v_gene: TRBV10-1
abundance: -
CDR3aa: ASSAAGWTNEKLF

j_gene: TRBJ1-4
len: 14
v_gene: TRBV9
abundance: -
CDR3aa: ASSVGGGTTNEKLF

j_gene: TRBJ1-4
len: 14
v_gene: TRBV21-1
abundance: -
CDR3aa: ASSKAWAHNGEKLF

j_gene: TRBJ2-6
len: 14
v_gene: TRBV5-4
abundance: -
CDR3aa: ASSTVGGSGANVLT

j_gene: TRBJ2-2
len: 12
v_gene: TRBV2
abundance: -
CDR3aa: ASRQGADTGELF